These T cell receptor beta chains were read from a single sample in a study of cytomegalovirus exposure and HLA in healthy donors. Generated by immunoSEQ multiplex PCR, the TCRdb table keeps only in-frame clones and is missing some. The sample has about 80,000 clones; approximately 60% are singletons. The sample was PBMCs. These receptors came from a male donor in good health and CMV-seropositive. CDR3s leave out the opening cysteine and the closing phenylalanine or tryptophan.

J | V | CDR3
TRBJ2-7 | TRBV6-5 | ASSYVKGGFYEQY
NA | TRBV6-5 | ASSPASGVAEQY
TRBJ1-6 | TRBV6-5 | ASSYGQGGSPLH
TRBJ2-6 | TRBV27 | ASRRWTGTQSGANVLT
TRBJ1-6 | TRBV19 | ASNPWGGNSPLH
TRBJ1-1 | TRBV5-1 | ASSLAGTVEAF
TRBJ1-2 | TRBV5-1 | ASSLSRELPNYGYT
TRBJ2-3 | TRBV5-1 | ASSLSGGGGAPDTQY
TRBJ1-5 | TRBV6-1 | ASSERNAGGISNQPQH
TRBJ1-5 | TRBV19 | ATLDRGRGGNQPQH
TRBJ1-5 | TRBV6-5 | ASSLQGTGTNQPQH
TRBJ2-2 | TRBV11-3 | ASSLGLGGQDTGELF
TRBJ1-1 | TRBV30 | AWSVFGGSTEAF
TRBJ1-2 | TRBV30 | AWGGQRGYT
TRBJ2-7 | TRBV29-1 | SVGGTGGANSYEQY
TRBJ2-2 | TRBV29-1 | SVSPGQGTGELF
TRBJ2-7 | TRBV18 | ASSPRTGVTYEQY
TRBJ2-2 | TRBV19 | ASTSVNTGELF
TRBJ1-1 | TRBV18 | ASSPGVRNTEAF
TRBJ2-1 | TRBV7-2 | ASSRLAGVGNEQF
TRBJ2-7 | TRBV2 | ASSELQKYEQY
TRBJ1-2 | TRBV7-9 | ASSFPEKGPLLQGYGYT
TRBJ2-1 | TRBV7-2 | ASSLAGGPFNEQF
TRBJ1-1 | TRBV27 | ASSLRRGRRNTEAF
TRBJ1-1 | TRBV5-4 | ASSRQGSNTEAF
TRBJ1-2 | TRBV29-1 | SVEGGQGVGYT
TRBJ2-3 | TRBV29-1 | SVDKLLQDTQY
TRBJ2-1 | TRBV7-9 | GGGPSSYNEQF
TRBJ1-2 | TRBV2 | ASRGDRARNYGYT
TRBJ1-5 | TRBV5-1 | ASSFTGSDQPQH
TRBJ2-3 | TRBV19 | ASSIDLPDTQY
TRBJ2-1 | TRBV15 | ATVPGTEAYNEQF
TRBJ2-1 | TRBV7-3 | ASSASGGAMNEQF
TRBJ1-5 | TRBV28 | AGQGAGNQPQH
TRBJ2-3 | TRBV27 | ATGPVGGWPPGTDTQY
TRBJ2-2 | TRBV6-5 | ASSYERAPNTGELF
TRBJ1-4 | TRBV25-1 | ASSDGPWEEELF
TRBJ1-1 | TRBV29-1 | SAGTAMNTEAF
TRBJ2-1 | TRBV28 | ASTHGTGARNEQF
TRBJ1-1 | TRBV6-5 | ASISVNTEAF
TRBJ1-2 | TRBV5-1 | ASSEDRGSYGYT
TRBJ2-7 | TRBV11-2 | ASSPGGGGYEQY
TRBJ1-2 | TRBV6-5 | ASTGDRTLLGGYT
TRBJ2-1 | TRBV12-2 | ASRLVGRYTYNEQF
TRBJ1-6 | TRBV7-2 | ASSLQGSNSPLH
TRBJ1-6 | TRBV7-2 | ASSSPRGGSPLH
TRBJ2-1 | TRBV7-9 | ASSLRTGSDEQF
TRBJ2-2 | TRBV15 | ATSRDNFASRTGELF
TRBJ1-4 | TRBV13 | ASSSTGVGKLF
TRBJ1-6 | TRBV27 | ASSFRSGNSPLH
TRBJ2-3 | TRBV6-4 | ASSWLGGTDTQY
TRBJ2-7 | TRBV29-1 | SVESKWTGVDEQY
TRBJ1-1 | TRBV30 | AWTLGQDTEAF
TRBJ2-7 | TRBV30 | AWSVGHRGIAYEQY
TRBJ2-2 | TRBV15 | ATSRVLNTGELF
TRBJ1-1 | TRBV7-3 | ASSFGGRRDTEAF
TRBJ1-2 | TRBV28 | ASSGQGPDGYGYT
TRBJ2-5 | TRBV6-1 | ASSVGLAGARGETQY
TRBJ2-2 | TRBV15 | ATSRAGTGSGELF